Sequencing of this T cell receptor (beta chain) was carried out in a study of T cells in Graves' hyperthyroidism and ophthalmopathy. Remarks on this clonotype: The antigen is unknown.

RNA transcripts gave rise to amplified TCR beta CDR3 regions. When the TCR CDR3 underwent first-round RT-PCR, the HTBI primer set was used. TCRdb used MiXCR to reprocess the multiplex PCR reads, holding one entry per CDR3 protein. The sample has around 600,000 distinct CDR3 sequences; 45% are singletons. Uncontrolled infection, other autoimmune disease, pregnancy or lactation excluded patients. Diagnostic assessment was based on clinical symptoms, serum thyroxine and TRAb, thyroid ultrasound and orbital computed tomography. Per germline, CDR1 SQVTM and CDR2 ANQGSEA. The CDR3 has 18 residues. V lost 4 bases, J lost 3 bases, and 28 bases lay in between. General study findings and limits: The model made its ophthalmopathy prediction, and onset followed a median approximately 6 months later.

This TCR was recovered from an adult man with Graves' disease, either hyperthyroidism or ophthalmopathy (not recorded which). This chain connects TRBV29-1 to TRBJ2-7, with D possibly being TRBD2 (7 bases). Material for sequencing was peripheral blood or thyroid tissue (not recorded which). The CDR3 DNA follows: TGCAGCGTTGTAAAGAGGGGGGGTCTCCCACTACCTCTCTACGAGCAGTACTTC. Translated: CSVVKRGGLPLPLYEQYF.